This TCR beta chain was identified in a study of response to subunit inactivated influenza vaccine. Overall study results and limits: There was a suggestion from the authors that each seasonal influenza vaccination recruits few new T cells.

TCRdb redid the calling of the RT-PCR reads with MiXCR, one entry per CDR3 protein. The sample lists 610,000 or so distinct CDR3 sequences, 13% to 15% occurring once. CDR1 and CDR2 (germline): DFQATT, SNEGSKA (reference sequence). This CDR3 contains 15 residues. With V trimmed by 8 bases and J by 5 bases, 10 bases remained unmatched. Note on this clonotype: Its target is not known.

The sequence was obtained from a man aged 50-59 years who received an inactivated influenza vaccine. The specimen comprised PBMCs from blood, sampled approximately 12 days after vaccination. V usage is TRBV20-1 and J usage is TRBJ2-1, with 12 bases lining up with TRBD2. CDR3 bases: TGCAGTCCCAAATCCGGACTAGCGGGGAACAATGAGCAGTTCTTC. As protein: CSPKSGLAGNNEQFF.